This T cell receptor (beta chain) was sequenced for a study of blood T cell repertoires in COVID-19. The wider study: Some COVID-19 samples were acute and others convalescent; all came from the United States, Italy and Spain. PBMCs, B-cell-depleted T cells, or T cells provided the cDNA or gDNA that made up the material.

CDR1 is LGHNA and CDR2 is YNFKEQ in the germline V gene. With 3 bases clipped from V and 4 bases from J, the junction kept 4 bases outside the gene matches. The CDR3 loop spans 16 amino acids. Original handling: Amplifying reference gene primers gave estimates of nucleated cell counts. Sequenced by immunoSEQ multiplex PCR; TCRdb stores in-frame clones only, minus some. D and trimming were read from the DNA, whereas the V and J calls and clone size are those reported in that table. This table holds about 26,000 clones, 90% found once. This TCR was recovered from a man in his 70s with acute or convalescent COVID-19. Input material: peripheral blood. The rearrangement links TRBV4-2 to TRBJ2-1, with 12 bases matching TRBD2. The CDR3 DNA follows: TGTGCCAGCAGCCAGGGGACTAGCGGGCTGTACAATGAGCAGTTCTTC. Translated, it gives CASSQGTSGLYNEQFF.